This T cell receptor (beta chain) comes out of a study of OX40 agonist ivuxolimab in advanced cancers. Broader study findings: At 0.1 to 3.0 mg/kg, CD4+ and CD8+ blood T cells expanded clonally by week 6. The 0.1-3.0 mg/kg partial responders had among the lowest clonal expansion.

Sequenced by immunoSEQ multiplex PCR; TCRdb stores in-frame clones only, minus some. The repertoire holds roughly 45,000 clones, with 92% as singletons. On this clone: What it binds is unknown.

V lost 7 bases, J lost 0 bases, and 9 bases lay in between. Looked up from germline, CDR1 is LNHDA and CDR2 is SQIVND (reference sequence). This CDR3 contains 14 residues. Sequenced material: CD4+ or CD8+ T cells sorted from blood, taken in a trial of the OX40 agonist ivuxolimab. The sequence was obtained from an adult with an advanced solid tumor such as melanoma, head and neck, liver or kidney cancer. The gene calls are TRBV19 and TRBJ1-4; D is unresolved. CDR3: CASTHRPTNEKLFF. CDR3 bases: TGTGCCAGTACGCACAGACCAACTAATGAAAAACTGTTTTTT.